The clone carrying this T cell receptor beta chain qualifies as medium-sized (0.01 to 0.1%). V lost 5 bases, J lost 5 bases, and 7 bases stayed unmatched. Germline assignment: CDR1 SEHNR and CDR2 FQNEAQ (reference sequence). The CDR3 runs to 16 residues. The study amplified the TCR beta CDR3 region from genomic DNA. This amplification was carried out by two rounds of multiplex PCR. Amplification during the initial PCR round employed primers specific to each TRBV and TRBJ gene. TCRdb called the multiplex PCR reads again in MiXCR, with one record for every CDR3 protein. The sample consists of about 47,000 distinct CDR3 sequences, over 30% of them appearing once. This record comes from a study of prognosis after radiotherapy for stage I lung cancer.

The V gene is TRBV7-9, the J gene TRBJ1-6; 9 bases are shared with TRBD1. The sequence came from a donor older than 45 with non-small cell lung cancer. Sequenced material: PBMCs, taken before or after stereotactic body radiation therapy (not recorded which). The CDR3 sequence: CASSAQGAGNNSPLHF. The CDR3 nucleotides read TGTGCCAGCAGCGCACAGGGGGCCGGGAATAATTCACCCCTCCACTTT.